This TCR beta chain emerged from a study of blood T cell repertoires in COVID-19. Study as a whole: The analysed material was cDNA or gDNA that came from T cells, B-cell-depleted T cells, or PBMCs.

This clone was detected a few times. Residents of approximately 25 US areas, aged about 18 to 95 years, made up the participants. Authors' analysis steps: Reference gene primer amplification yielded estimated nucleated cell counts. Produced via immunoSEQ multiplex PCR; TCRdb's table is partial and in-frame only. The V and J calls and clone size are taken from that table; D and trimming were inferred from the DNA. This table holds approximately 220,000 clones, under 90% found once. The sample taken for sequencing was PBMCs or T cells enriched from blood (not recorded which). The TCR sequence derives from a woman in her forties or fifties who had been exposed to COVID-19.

The CDR3 region has the DNA TGCGCCAGCAGCTTGTTGGGACAGCGCAATCAGCCCCAGCATTTT. It specifies CASSLLGQRNQPQHF. The chain has TRBV5-1 and TRBJ1-5; 7 positions agree with TRBD1. V lost 1 base, J lost 2 bases, and 3 bases stayed unmatched. The germline V gene encodes CDR1 SGHRS and CDR2 YFSETQ. This CDR3 region has 15 residues.